This entry concerns a single T cell receptor (beta chain). Its target is not known. The data belong to a study of CD8 T cells in cerebrospinal fluid in Alzheimer's disease. Whole-study context: Clonal expansion of CSF T cells was measured with plate-based and droplet-based single-cell sequencing. Study results and caveats: Healthy subjects less often had a clone of at least 3% than Alzheimer's patients.

Live CSF cells were sorted with a live/dead marker for droplet-based sequencing. Profiling of CSF cells used 10X single-cell V(D)J plus 5' expression. TCRdb derives one entry per CDR3 protein from the 10x single-cell sequencing reads, leaving out DNA. The ten top clones account for 9% to 12%, within a sample of fewer than 2,000 distinct CDR3 sequences. CDR3 length equals 14 residues. Germline V gives CDR1 KGHSH, CDR2 LQKENI. The sample comprised cerebrospinal fluid. This sequence originates from a human donor in good health. The chain is built from TRBV18 and TRBJ2-7; the D gene TCRdb calls, TRBD1, cannot be checked with no DNA. The CDR3 loop is CASSLPDRGEEQYF. The full variable domain, with the rest looked up from reference TRBV18 and TRBJ2-7, is NAGVMQNPRHLVRRRGQEARLRCSPMKGHSHVYWYRQLPEEGLKFMVYLQKENIIDESGMPKERFSAEFPKEGPSILRIQQVVRGDSAAYFCASSLPDRGEEQYFGPGTRLTVT.